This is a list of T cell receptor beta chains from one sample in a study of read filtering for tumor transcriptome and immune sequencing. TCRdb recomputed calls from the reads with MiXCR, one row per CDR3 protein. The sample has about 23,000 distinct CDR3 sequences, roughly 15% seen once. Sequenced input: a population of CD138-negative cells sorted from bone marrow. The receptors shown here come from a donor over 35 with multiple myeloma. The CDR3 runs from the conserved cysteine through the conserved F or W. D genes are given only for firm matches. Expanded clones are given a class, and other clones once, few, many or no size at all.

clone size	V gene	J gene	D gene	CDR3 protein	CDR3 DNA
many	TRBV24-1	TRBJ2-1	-	CATSERIQVGSYNEQFF	TGTGCCACCAGTGAACGGATACAGGTCGGCTCCTACAATGAGCAGTTCTTC
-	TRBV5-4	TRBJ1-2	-	CASSPDRNYGYTF	TGTGCCAGCAGCCCTGACAGGAACTATGGCTACACCTTC
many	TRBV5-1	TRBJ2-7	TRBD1	CASSHGQGAYEQYF	TGCGCCAGCAGCCATGGACAGGGCGCCTACGAGCAGTACTTC
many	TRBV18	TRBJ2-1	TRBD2	CASSPQAGGVNEQFF	TGTGCCAGCTCACCCCAAGCGGGGGGGGTCAATGAGCAGTTCTTC
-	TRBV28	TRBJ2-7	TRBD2	CASSELAGSYEQYF	TGTGCCAGCAGTGAATTAGCGGGGTCCTACGAGCAGTACTTC
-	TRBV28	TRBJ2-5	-	CASSFGQTGQETQYF	TGTGCCAGCAGTTTTGGACAAACGGGGCAAGAGACCCAGTACTTC
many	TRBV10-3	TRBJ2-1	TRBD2	CAISTGLAGAKGDEQFF	TGTGCCATCAGTACCGGACTAGCGGGAGCTAAAGGCGATGAGCAGTTCTTC
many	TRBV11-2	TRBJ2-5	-	CASSPFLGGQETQYF	TGTGCCAGCAGCCCATTCCTCGGGGGCCAAGAGACCCAGTACTTC
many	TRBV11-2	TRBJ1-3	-	CASSTGPANTIYF	TGTGCCAGCAGCACCGGACCGGCAAACACCATATATTTT
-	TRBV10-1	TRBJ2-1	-	CAGNEPSLSGDEQFF	TGCGCCGGCAATGAGCCCTCCCTGAGCGGCGATGAGCAGTTCTTC
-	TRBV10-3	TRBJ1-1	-	CASSLGRGTEAFF	TGTGCCAGCAGTTTGGGCCGAGGGACTGAAGCTTTCTTC
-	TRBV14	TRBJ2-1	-	CASSPQGIGEQFF	TGTGCCAGCAGCCCCCAGGGGATTGGTGAGCAGTTCTTC
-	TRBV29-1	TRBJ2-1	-	CSVEPSGQFF	TGCAGCGTTGAACCCAGCGGGCAGTTCTTC
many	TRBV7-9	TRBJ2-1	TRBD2	CASSLTSGPNEQFF	TGTGCCAGCAGCTTAACTAGCGGACCCAATGAGCAGTTCTTC
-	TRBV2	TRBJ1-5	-	CASSSDSNQPQHF	TGTGCCAGCAGCTCGGACAGCAATCAGCCCCAGCATTTT
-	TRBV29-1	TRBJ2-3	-	CSVEDPRYRGDTQYF	TGCAGCGTTGAAGATCCAAGGTATAGGGGAGATACGCAGTATTTT
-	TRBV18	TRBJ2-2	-	CASSPTGEAGELFF	TGTGCCAGCTCACCAACTGGAGAAGCCGGGGAGCTGTTTTTT
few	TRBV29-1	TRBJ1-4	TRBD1	CSVGQGLNEKLFF	TGCAGCGTTGGACAGGGTTTGAATGAAAAACTGTTTTTT
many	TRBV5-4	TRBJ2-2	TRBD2	CASSQRERYTGELFF	TGTGCCAGCAGCCAGCGGGAGAGGTACACCGGGGAGCTGTTTTTT
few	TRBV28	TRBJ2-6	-	CASSLIFSGANVLTF	TGTGCCAGCAGTTTAATTTTCTCTGGGGCCAACGTCCTGACTTTC
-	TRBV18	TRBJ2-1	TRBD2	CAGSSRGSGSLGNEQFF	TGTGCCGGCTCATCAAGAGGTAGCGGGAGTTTGGGGAATGAGCAGTTCTTC
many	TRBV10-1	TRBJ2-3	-	CASSDSGRSTDTQYF	TGCGCCAGCAGTGATAGCGGACGTAGCACAGATACGCAGTATTTT
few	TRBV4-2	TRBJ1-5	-	CASSPGWGGDPPQPQHF	TGTGCCAGCAGCCCCGGGTGGGGCGGGGACCCTCCTCAGCCCCAGCATTTT
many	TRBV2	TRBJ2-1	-	CASSEQLAYNEQFF	TGTGCCAGCAGTGAACAGTTAGCCTACAATGAGCAGTTCTTC
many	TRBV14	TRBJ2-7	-	CASSQDWWDSYEQYF	TGTGCCAGCAGCCAAGATTGGTGGGACTCCTACGAGCAGTACTTC
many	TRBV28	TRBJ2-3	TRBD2	CASSLFSGTYTDTQYF	TGTGCCAGCAGTTTATTTAGCGGGACCTACACAGATACGCAGTATTTT